This entry describes one T cell receptor (beta chain). The antigen it binds to is not known. Per-base quality was not reported, and no clone a single base away is much larger than it. This sample stems from a study of T-cell reconstitution after alpha-beta-depleted transplantation in children (dated by TCRdb to the mid-2010s). With respect to the entire study: Using TCR repertoire profiling, the study quantitatively followed how T-cell immune reconstitution unfolded in children after TCRalphabeta/CD19-depleted allogeneic hematopoietic cell transplantation. The study at large found these results: In some patients, the high TCRbeta diversity seen at day 60 was put down to recipient T cells and intrathymic progenitors that had survived conditioning. Hyperexpanded clone frequencies declined over subsequent months; after one year, T-cell counts and TCRbeta diversity were mostly attributed to newly produced T cells. Apparently early alphabetaT-cell count recovery about two months after transplant reportedly relied on only several hundred rapidly expanded clones derived from non-depleted graft cells.

The library was prepared using PCR. Instrument used: Illumina HiSeq 2500. TCR library preparation used molecular barcoding, with unique molecular identifiers applied to normalize quantification of the TCRbeta repertoire. TCRdb reran the public reads through fastp at Q25 and MiXCR, keeping productive beta chains. Rows with one shared CDR3 protein collapse into an entry with the most common genes and DNA. Within this sample are hundreds of thousands of distinct CDR3 sequences, with around 13% of them counted one time only. Jointly, the top ten make up 0.79% of the sample. The sample's treatment or condition label is to be understood as: allogeneic hematopoietic cell transplantation with graft depleted of TCRalphabeta T cells and CD19 B cells. The children who served as transplant recipients had been given grafts of TCRalphabeta/CD19-depleted allogeneic hematopoietic cells. The CDR3 starts with the cysteine, ends with the phenylalanine, and has 17 residues. Only the CDR3 DNA stays, 51 bases, in frame from base 1. After removal of 2 bases from V and 4 bases from J, the junction retains 13 bases not matched to a gene. The germline V gene encodes CDR1 MNHEY and CDR2 SVGAGI.

The chain uses TRBV6-5 and TRBJ1-2; 7 central bases correspond to TRBD1. The sample was PBMCs, taken before TCRalphabeta/CD19-depleted stem cell transplant. The clonotype originates from a girl aged 2 to 10 with congenital amegakaryocytic thrombocytopenia, due to receive a stem cell transplant. The CDR3 here reads CASSYLLGDRDFYGYTF. The sequenced DNA is TGTGCCAGCAGTTACCTGCTCGGGGACAGAGACTTCTATGGCTACACCTTC.